Listed here is a single T cell receptor beta chain. Its target is not known. This entry comes from a study of Tregs in tolerant kidney transplant recipients. Study at large: The nonmyeloablative bone marrow transplants came from related graft donors, with transient mixed chimerism. Study results and limitations: For some patients, primers changed over time, blocking nucleotide-level comparison. In tolerant patients, donor-specific Tregs outgrew total Tregs, suggesting antigen-driven expansion.

Thawed PBMCs were FACS-sorted into unstimulated CD4+CD25+CD127- regulatory T cells, CD4+CD25- non-regulatory cells, CD4 and CD8 cells. The data were produced by immunoSEQ multiplex PCR, yet TCRdb's version contains in-frame clones alone and is incomplete. The data include 45,000 to 55,000 clones; the top ten clones carry around 0.91%. This receptor was obtained from a human donor who received a combined kidney and bone marrow transplant. The starting material was CD4+ T cells from blood, obtained before the transplant.

The sequenced part of the CDR3 DNA is TGTGCCAGTAGGACAGGGGGCGCGGGCACCGGGGAG. Its translation is CASRTGGAGTGE. The whole CDR3 is CASRTGGAGTGELFF. The rearrangement links TRBV19 to TRBJ2-2; 10 positions agree with TRBD1. The CDR3 goes on 3 residues after the read ends, and that part is filled in from the germline J gene. This CDR3 has 15 amino acids. Germline trimming cut 6 bases from V and 4 bases from J; bases unmatched to any gene: 5. Germline V gene sequence: CDR1 LNHDA, CDR2 SQIVND (reference sequence).